The source of this T cell receptor beta chain is a study of response to subunit inactivated influenza vaccine (dated by TCRdb to the late 2010s). About the full investigation: Deep quantitative T cell receptor repertoire profiling was used in the study to track responses to a trivalent subunit inactivated influenza vaccine.

A note on this clonotype: It lacks a known antigen. The sample holds no much larger clone one base away, and base qualities are not on file.

Receptor amplification or capture employed RT-PCR. This sample was sequenced with an Illumina HiSeq 2500. The raw public data were reprocessed by TCRdb itself: fastp quality trimming at Q25, MiXCR clonotype calling, in-frame beta chains only. Every distinct CDR3 protein forms one entry, paired with its most common genes and DNA. Within this sample are roughly 620,000 distinct CDR3 sequences, with around 11% of them counted one time only. The ten largest account for approximately 11% of the sample. Per the germline V gene, LGHNA is the CDR1 and YNFKEQ is the CDR2. The CDR3, from cysteine to phenylalanine, totals 15 residues. The read is trimmed to its CDR3 DNA, 45 bases read in frame from base 1. At the junction V is shortened by 4 bases and J by 2 bases; bases outside the gene matches: 7. Points the paper makes about the study in general: The authors proposed that each seasonal influenza vaccination may bring in only a limited number of new T cells.

A further study also used this sample, focusing on T cells expressing NK-cell markers. The second source states: TCR beta cDNA libraries were made by 5'RACE template switching that added a universal primer site and unique molecular identifiers. In sorted CD3+CD56+NKG2C+, CD3+CD56+NKG2C- and CD3+CD56-NKG2C+ T-cell subsets from 7 or 8 donors, TCR beta-chain repertoires were profiled. Of the eight sequenced donors, seven were found to be HCMV-seropositive and one was found to be HCMV-seronegative. In several experiments an anti-gammadeltaTCR antibody was added to restrict sorting to alphabetaTCR-expressing T cells. In roughly 6 donors, the dominant CD3+CD56+NKG2C+ clonotypes ranked among the top 10 CD8+ clonotypes, making up roughly 1.0-7.0% of CD8+ T cells. Those dominant clonotypes were again the most abundant among CD3+CD56-NKG2C+ cells in a handful of donors, at 28.3-60.1%. Whether the expanded NKG2C-expressing T cell clones were specific for HCMV antigens was left unclear. All eight donors whose samples were sequenced were randomly selected healthy volunteers, three of them men and five women. HCMV-specific IgG was detected in serum with a commercial ELISA kit to determine HCMV serostatus. Peripheral blood mononuclear cells were isolated from blood by Ficoll density gradient centrifugation. Bulk peripheral blood T-cell repertoires were additionally sequenced from unsorted PBMC for several donors. cDNA synthesis was primed from the TCR beta constant segment, followed by two successive PCR amplification steps. The libraries were sequenced on Illumina HiSeq 2000/2500, MiSeq or NextSeq, producing 2 x 150 bp reads. MIGEC was used to demultiplex reads and group reads by UMI, and MiTCR was used to assemble and quantify clonotypes. To exclude erroneous sequences, any TCR cDNA sequence not supported by at least two reads was discarded. The tcR package was used for downstream repertoire analysis, and clonotypes were matched between fractions using CDR3 nucleotide sequence together with V segment. VDJmatch was used to annotate antigen specificity against VDJdb, with one amino acid substitution allowed in CDR3.

This receptor chain uses TRBV4-2 and TRBJ2-7; 8 bases in between match TRBD2. The sequence was collected from a man aged 45-65 years who received an inactivated influenza vaccine. Donor details come from another sample of the same person, matched by shared clones. The sample here was PBMCs from blood, taken on the day of vaccination. CDR3 sequence: CASSPAGGVPYEQYF. The DNA sequence is as follows: TGTGCCAGCAGCCCGGCCGGGGGGGTTCCCTACGAGCAGTACTTC.